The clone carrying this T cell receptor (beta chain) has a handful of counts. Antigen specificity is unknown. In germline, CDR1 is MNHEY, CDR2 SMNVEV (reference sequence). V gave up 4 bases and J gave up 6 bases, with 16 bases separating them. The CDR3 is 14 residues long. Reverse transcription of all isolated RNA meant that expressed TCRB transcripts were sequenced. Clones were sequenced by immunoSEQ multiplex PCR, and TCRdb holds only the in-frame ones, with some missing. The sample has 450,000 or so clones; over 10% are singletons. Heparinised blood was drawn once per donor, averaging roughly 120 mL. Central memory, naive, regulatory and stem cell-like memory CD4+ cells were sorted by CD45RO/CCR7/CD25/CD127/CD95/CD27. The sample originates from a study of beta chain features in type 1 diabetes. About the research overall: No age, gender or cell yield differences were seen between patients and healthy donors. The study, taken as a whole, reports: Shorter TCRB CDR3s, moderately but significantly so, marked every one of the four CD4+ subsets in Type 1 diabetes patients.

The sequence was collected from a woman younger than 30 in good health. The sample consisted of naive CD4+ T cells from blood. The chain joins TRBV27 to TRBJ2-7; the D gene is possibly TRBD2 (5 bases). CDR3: CASSSRRGLAEQYF. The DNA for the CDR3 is TGTGCCAGCAGTTCCAGGAGAGGGTTGGCCGAGCAGTACTTC.